Shown below are 26 T cell receptor beta chains from a single sample sequenced in a study of cytomegalovirus exposure and HLA in healthy donors. A multiplex PCR was run with 60 Vbeta primers and 13 Jbeta primers. Assay used: immunoSEQ multiplex PCR; TCRdb lists only in-frame clones, some missing. This sample has nearly 110,000 clones, with roughly four fifths found just once. The specimen sequenced was PBMCs. The receptors shown here come from a man aged 18 to 30 in good health and CMV-seronegative.

V is TRBV5-4 and J is TRBJ1-4; no definite D call. The CDR3 runs 14 residues. The germline V gene has CDR1 SGHNT and CDR2 YYREEE (reference sequence). Deletions cut 4 bases from V and 8 bases from J, with 15 bases between. CDR3 region: CASSPDPRPEKLFF. CDR3 sequence (DNA): TGTGCCAGCAGCCCTGACCCCAGGCCGGAAAAACTGTTTTTT.

The chain uses TRBV5-1 and TRBJ2-2; D perhaps matches TRBD2 (6 bases). From germline, CDR1 is SGHRS and CDR2 YFSETQ. This CDR3 is built from 16 residues. V lost 5 bases to trimming and J lost 3 bases, with 17 bases between them. The CDR3 DNA follows: TGCGCCAGCAGATCGAACCCGGGGGTTCACACCGGGGAGCTGTTTTTT. Its translation is CASRSNPGVHTGELFF.

V and J are TRBV20-1 and TRBJ1-2; a weak D match, TRBD1 (6 bases). Trimming cost V 6 bases and J 7 bases, with 12 bases left between them. CDR3 length: 11 residues. Germline CDR1 and CDR2: DFQATT and SNEGSKA (reference sequence). As DNA, the CDR3 is TGCAGTGCCCCTAGGGGGTCTGGCTACACCTTC. Its protein is CSAPRGSGYTF.

The sample holds a few counts of this clone. The chain carries TRBV18 and TRBJ1-4; D gene ambiguous. Looked up from germline, CDR1 is KGHSH and CDR2 is LQKENI. Trimming left V 6 bases short and J 3 bases short, with 8 bases between. This CDR3 spans 13 amino acids. The CDR3: CASSPGANEKLFF. CDR3 DNA: TGTGCCAGCTCCCCCGGGGCTAATGAAAAACTGTTTTTT.

This chain uses TRBV5-4 with TRBJ2-7, with D unresolved. The CDR3 runs 10 residues. The germline CDR1 and CDR2 sequences are SGHNT and YYREEE (reference sequence). V lost 8 bases, J lost 1 base, and 4 bases lay in between. In DNA, the CDR3 is TGTGCCAGTCCATCCTACGAGCAGTACTTC. Protein: CASPSYEQYF. Full variable domain (outside the CDR3, taken from reference TRBV5-4 and TRBJ2-7): ETGVTQSPTHLIKTRGQQVTLRCSSQSGHNTVSWYQQALGQGPQFIFQYYREEENGRGNFPPRFSGLQFPNYSSELNVNALELDDSALYLCASPSYEQYFGPGTRLTVT.

The chain uses TRBV2 and TRBJ2-1; D perhaps matches TRBD1 (6 bases). V was clipped by 1 base and J by 8 bases, with 12 bases between them. Germline CDR1 is SNHLY and CDR2 is FYNNEI. The CDR3 spans 14 residues. The DNA of the CDR3 is TGTGCCAGCAGTGAAGGGCAGGGGCTGGATGAGCAGTTCTTC. Protein sequence: CASSEGQGLDEQFF. The full variable domain, in which reference TRBV2 and TRBJ2-1 provide the parts outside the CDR3, is EPEVTQTPSHQVTQMGQEVILRCVPISNHLYFYWYRQILGQKVEFLVSFYNNEISEKSEIFDDQFSVERPDGSNFTLKIRSTKLEDSAMYFCASSEGQGLDEQFFGPGTRLTVL.

The V gene is TRBV7-9, the J gene TRBJ2-1; TRBD2 is a possible D gene (6 bases). The length of the CDR3 is 16 residues. V lost 5 bases, J lost 6 bases, and 20 bases lay in between. CDR1 is SEHNR, CDR2 FQNEAQ, per germline (reference sequence). This CDR3 is CASSPTSGTGGNEQFF. CDR3 sequence (DNA): TGTGCCAGCAGCCCAACCTCCGGGACTGGAGGCAATGAGCAGTTCTTC. The entire variable domain, with the rest obtained from reference TRBV7-9 and TRBJ2-1, is as follows: DTGVSQNPRHKITKRGQNVTFRCDPISEHNRLYWYRQTLGQGPEFLTYFQNEAQLEKSRLLSDRFSAERPKGSFSTLEIQRTEQGDSAMYLCASSPTSGTGGNEQFFGPGTRLTVL.

The table lists this clone with a few counts. The V call is TRBV4-3, the J call TRBJ2-7, with D possibly matching TRBD1 (6 bases). Looked up from germline, CDR1 is LGHNA and CDR2 is YSLEER. This CDR3 has 14 residues. Trimming stripped 2 bases from V and 6 bases from J, with 14 bases between. CDR3 sequence reads: CASSQNTGPSEQYF. CDR3 in DNA: TGCGCCAGCAGCCAAAATACAGGGCCCAGCGAGCAGTACTTC.

The chain carries TRBV6-6 and TRBJ1-3; 7 bases agree with TRBD1. CDR3 length: 15 amino acids. Per the germline V gene, CDR1 is MNHNY and CDR2 is SVGAGI (reference sequence). The ends lost 6 bases at V and 1 base at J; junction bases unmatched: 6. CDR3 nucleotides: TGTGCCAGCAGCCGACAGGGCCTTTCTGGAAACACCATATATTTT. This translates into CASSRQGLSGNTIYF.

The chain employs TRBV28 and TRBJ1-2; 8 nucleotides agree with TRBD1. This CDR3 region has 16 residues. Germline CDR1 reads MDHEN; CDR2 reads SYDVKM. With V trimmed by 4 bases and J by 2 bases, 9 bases remained unmatched. The CDR3 sequence is CASSSTMAGGNYGYTF. CDR3 nucleotides: TGTGCCAGCAGTTCCACCATGGCAGGGGGCAACTATGGCTACACCTTC.

The chain has TRBV19 and TRBJ1-2, with 7 bases that match TRBD1. Per germline, CDR1 LNHDA and CDR2 SQIVND (reference sequence). This CDR3 is built from 12 residues. The V and J ends lost 6 bases and 8 bases, in that order; junction bases with no gene match: 6. DNA for the CDR3: TGTGCCAGTAGAGGGACAGTGAAGGGCTACACCTTC. Translated: CASRGTVKGYTF.

The chain carries TRBV19 and TRBJ1-4; the D gene is possibly TRBD1 (5 bases). This CDR3 has 15 amino acids. Trimming took off 8 bases at V and 13 bases at J, with 26 bases between the two ends. CDR1 and CDR2 from the germline V gene are LNHDA and SQIVND (reference sequence). CDR3 coding DNA: TGTGCCAGTGAACCGGGACTTCCGAAGGGGACGGGACTGTTTTTT. Protein: CASEPGLPKGTGLFF.

This chain joins TRBV19 and TRBJ2-2; 7 bases fit TRBD2. The V and J ends lost 3 bases and 13 bases, in that order; junction bases with no gene match: 8. The CDR3 contains 13 residues. CDR1 and CDR2 (germline): LNHDA, SQIVND (reference sequence). CDR3 nucleotides: TGTGCCAGTAGTATCCCGTTGGGGGAGGGGCTGTTTTTT. Translation gives CASSIPLGEGLFF.

This clone was seen only once. The J gene is TRBJ2-1, the V gene TRBV19; a possible D gene is TRBD2 (7 bases). CDR1 and CDR2 from the germline V gene are LNHDA and SQIVND (reference sequence). CDR3 length: 15 amino acids. Between the trimmed V and J ends, which lost 7 bases and 6 bases, there was a span of 19 bases. CDR3: CASIPTARGGNEQFF. CDR3 in DNA: TGTGCCAGTATTCCGACGGCTAGGGGGGGCAATGAGCAGTTCTTC.

Note on this clone: The final CDR3 position lacks the conserved phenylalanine or tryptophan, pointing to a likely read error. The DNA is left out, because the CDR3 cannot be placed on it with certainty; the CDR3 is given as TCRdb lists it. The rearrangement joins TRBV11-3 to TRBJ2-7; the D call of TRBD2 is as the table states it, not checked on the DNA. The CDR3 numbers 10 amino acids, ends counted. Per the germline V gene, CDR1 is SGHNT and CDR2 is YENEEA. CDR3 in amino acids: CASSWAGGPL.

V and J are TRBV7-8 and TRBJ1-6; the D gene is possibly TRBD1 (5 bases). The V and J ends lost 5 bases and 2 bases respectively, with 19 bases between them. CDR1 is SGHVS, CDR2 FQNEAQ, per germline. The CDR3 runs 18 residues. CDR3: CASSVTSSGGAYNSPLHF. The CDR3 DNA is TGTGCCAGCAGCGTAACCTCCTCCGGGGGAGCCTATAATTCACCCCTCCACTTT.

The rearrangement uses TRBV11-1 and TRBJ2-2; 7 nucleotides agree with TRBD1. Germline CDR1 and CDR2: SGHAT and FQDESV (reference sequence). Trimming cost V 5 bases and J 1 base; bases outside gene matches: 4. The CDR3 sequence is 15 residues long. The DNA of the CDR3 is TGTGCCAGCAGCCACAGACAGGGGAACACCGGGGAGCTGTTTTTT. Amino acid sequence: CASSHRQGNTGELFF.

Written as DNA, the CDR3 is TGTGCCAGTAGTAGCCCAGGAACCTCTGGAAACACCATATATTTT. Translation gives CASSSPGTSGNTIYF. The chain recombines TRBV19 with TRBJ1-3; D ambiguous. Germline loops: CDR1 LNHDA, CDR2 SQIVND (reference sequence). V lost 4 bases, J lost 0 bases, and 10 bases lay in between. The CDR3 extends over 15 amino acids.

This clone has only a few counts. The chain combines TRBV5-6 with TRBJ1-1; no firm D call. Germline CDR1 SGHDT, CDR2 YYEEEE. V was clipped by 4 bases and J by 1 base, with 14 bases between them. The CDR3 contains 15 residues. The CDR3 region is CASSPQTGGNTEAFF. The CDR3 bases are TGTGCCAGCAGCCCCCAGACCGGCGGGAACACTGAAGCTTTCTTT.

This sequence joins TRBV27 and TRBJ1-6; D is uncertain. The CDR3 length is 14 residues. Trimming stripped 3 bases from V and 0 bases from J, with 3 bases between. Germline CDR1 MNHEY, CDR2 SMNVEV (reference sequence). CDR3 sequence reads: CASSFSSYNSPLHF. In nucleotides, the CDR3 is TGTGCCAGCAGTTTCAGCTCCTATAATTCACCCCTCCACTTT.

This clone has only one observation. J is TRBJ2-3 and V is TRBV5-4; 7 nucleotides line up with TRBD1. The CDR3 spans 14 residues. Germline V gives CDR1 SGHNT, CDR2 YYREEE (reference sequence). After removal of 1 base from V and 3 bases from J, the junction contained 2 bases not matched to a gene. The CDR3 spells CASSLPQGTDTQYF. CDR3 DNA sequence: TGTGCCAGCAGCTTGCCACAGGGGACAGATACGCAGTATTTT.

The V call is TRBV7-3, the J call TRBJ2-2; D gene ambiguous. Trimming cost V 4 bases and J 4 bases, with 4 bases left between them. Germline CDR1 is SGHTA and CDR2 is FQGTGA. The CDR3 length is 12 residues. CDR3 amino acids: CASSSFTGELFF. CDR3 DNA: TGTGCCAGCAGCTCTTTCACCGGGGAGCTGTTTTTT.

The rearrangement joins TRBV27 to TRBJ1-2, with 9 positions matching TRBD1. Unmatched junction bases numbered 13, after V lost 5 bases and J lost 3 bases. CDR1 and CDR2 from the germline V gene are MNHEY and SMNVEV (reference sequence). The length of the CDR3 is 17 residues. CDR3 sequence: CASSLSPGQGSHYGYTF. The DNA for the CDR3 is TGTGCCAGCAGTCTGAGCCCGGGACAGGGAAGTCACTATGGCTACACCTTC.

The chain recombines TRBV27 with TRBJ1-4; the D is unclear. Germline V gene lookup returns CDR1 MNHEY and CDR2 SMNVEV (reference sequence). V was pared by 0 bases and J by 5 bases, with 10 bases between. The CDR3 length is 15 residues. The CDR3 reads CASSLSLGGNEKLFF. CDR3 nucleotide sequence: TGTGCCAGCAGTTTATCTCTGGGAGGAAATGAAAAACTGTTTTTT.

The gene calls are TRBV15 and TRBJ2-3; a possible D gene is TRBD2 (5 bases). The CDR3 contains 12 residues. With 3 bases removed from V and 4 bases from J, the gap between germline ends came to 5 bases. In germline, CDR1 is LNHNV, CDR2 YYDKDF (reference sequence). This CDR3 reads CATSRGADTQYF. CDR3 DNA sequence: TGTGCCACCAGCAGGGGAGCAGATACGCAGTATTTT.

V gene TRBV2 combines with J gene TRBJ1-2; D is unclear. V lost 6 bases and J 7 bases, leaving 9 bases between the germline ends. The CDR3 spans 11 residues. Looked up from germline, CDR1 is SNHLY and CDR2 is FYNNEI. As DNA, the CDR3 is TGTGCCAGCAGGCTGGGCTTTGGCTACACCTTC. Its protein is CASRLGFGYTF.